A single sample gave rise to the 25 T cell receptor beta chains below, sequenced in a study of T cells in Graves' hyperthyroidism and ophthalmopathy. RNA transcripts yielded amplified TCR beta CDR3 regions. Researchers ran a first-round RT-PCR on the TCR CDR3 using the HTBI primer set. MiXCR, run by TCRdb on the multiplex PCR reads, gives a single entry per CDR3 protein. The table lists 700,000 or so distinct CDR3 sequences, more than 14% of them singletons. Input material: blood. The receptors derive from a woman in her forties or fifties with Graves' ophthalmopathy.

This clonotype was detected ten times or more. The CDR3 DNA sequence: TGCGCCAGCAGCTATAGGACTAGCGGGAGTTCCCACGAGCAGTACTTC. This translates into CASSYRTSGSSHEQYF. The chain links TRBV5-1 to TRBJ2-7, with TRBD2 matching over 13 bases. CDR3 length equals 16 residues. V shed 3 bases, J shed 5 bases, and the junction held 8 bases outside the gene matches. Germline V gene sequence: CDR1 SGHRS, CDR2 YFSETQ.

The gene calls are TRBV28 and TRBJ1-2; D may be TRBD1 (5 bases). The V and J ends lost 4 bases and 2 bases respectively, with 14 bases between them. The CDR3 length is 15 residues. Per the germline V gene, CDR1 is MDHEN and CDR2 is SYDVKM. CDR3 protein: CASSWGSILNYGYTF. Written as DNA, the CDR3 is TGTGCCAGCAGTTGGGGGTCTATCCTGAACTATGGCTACACCTTC.

This clonotype appeared a few times. The chain is built from TRBV4-3 and TRBJ2-1; 11 bases align to TRBD1. CDR1 and CDR2 from the germline V gene are LGHNA and YSLEER. J was trimmed by 3 bases and V by 1 base; bases with no gene match: 2. The CDR3 has 16 amino acids. The CDR3 bases are TGCGCCAGCAGCCAAGCCGGGACAGGGGGCTACAATGAGCAGTTCTTC. Translation: CASSQAGTGGYNEQFF.

In the case of this clonotype: This may come from a read error, since a much larger clone is one base off. The rearrangement joins TRBV24-1 to TRBJ2-1, with D possibly being TRBD2 (6 bases). The length of the CDR3 is 16 residues. Germline loops: CDR1 KGHDR, CDR2 SFDVKD. CDR3 in DNA: TGTGCCACCAGTGATCCCAGGGACTTCTCCTACAATGAGCGGTTCTTC. This sequence encodes CATSDPRDFSYNERFF.

This chain links TRBV20-1 with TRBJ2-1, with no clear D. Germline V lookup: CDR1 DFQATT, CDR2 SNEGSKA (reference sequence). This CDR3 has 14 amino acids. V dropped 0 bases and J dropped 8 bases, with 14 bases sitting between them. The CDR3 here is CSARDRASYYEQFF. Here the CDR3 DNA reads TGCAGTGCTAGAGATCGGGCTAGTTATTATGAGCAGTTCTTC.

This clonotype was recorded at least ten times. The chain couples TRBV10-3 to TRBJ1-1; TRBD1 matches at 7 bases. The CDR3 has 16 amino acids. V lost 0 bases and J lost 2; bases outside the gene matches: 6. Germline V gives CDR1 ENHRY, CDR2 SYGVKD. The CDR3 DNA follows: TGTGCCATCAGTGAGTCAAGGGGACAGCCTAACACTGAAGCTTTCTTT. Its protein is CAISESRGQPNTEAFF.

This clonotype was detected many times. The J gene is TRBJ2-1, the V gene TRBV7-9; D might be TRBD1 (6 bases). Trimming left V 5 bases short and J 5 bases short, with 13 bases between. This CDR3 contains 14 residues. Germline CDR1 is SEHNR and CDR2 is FQNEAQ (reference sequence). CDR3 loop: CASSPRDKNNEQFF. CDR3 nucleotides: TGTGCCAGCAGCCCCCGGGACAAAAACAATGAGCAGTTCTTC.

This clonotype was counted a few times. The V gene is TRBV25-1, the J gene TRBJ2-1; the match to TRBD2 covers 7 bases. V was pared by 4 bases and J by 5 bases, with 8 bases of the junction left unmatched. This CDR3 has 15 residues. Germline V gene data show CDR1 as MGHDK and CDR2 as SYGVNS. CDR3 sequence reads: CASSVEAGYNNEQFF. In nucleotides, the CDR3 is TGTGCCAGCAGTGTCGAAGCGGGATACAACAATGAGCAGTTCTTC.

The V call is TRBV6-5, the J call TRBJ2-7; D not resolved. Germline assignment: CDR1 MNHEY and CDR2 SVGAGI. This CDR3 spans 14 amino acids. Trimming shortened V by 3 bases and J by 4 bases, and 13 bases separated the two germline ends. The CDR3 reads CASSYLSTLYEQYF. The DNA for the CDR3 is TGTGCCAGCAGTTATTTAAGTACCTTATACGAGCAGTACTTC.

In its sample, this clonotype was seen many times. V gene TRBV12-3 or TRBV12-4 combines with J gene TRBJ1-1; possible D gene TRBD1, 5 bases. The V end lost 6 bases, the J end lost 4 bases, and 15 bases lay between the germline ends. The CDR3 extends over 14 amino acids. CDR3 loop: CASSPPGRPTEAFF. The CDR3 DNA sequence: TGTGCCAGCAGCCCACCGGGGCGACCCACTGAAGCTTTCTTT.

The CDR3 sequence: CATSDPRDRTYNEQFF. The CDR3 nucleotides are TGTGCCACCAGTGATCCCCGGGACAGGACCTACAATGAGCAGTTCTTC. The chain joins TRBV24-1 to TRBJ2-1, with 8 bases aligning to TRBD1. The CDR3 is 16 amino acids. Per the germline V gene, CDR1 is KGHDR and CDR2 is SFDVKD. J gave up 2 bases and V 3 bases, and 5 bases lay outside the gene matches.

This clonotype was recorded a few times. The genes are TRBV20-1 and TRBJ1-2; no definite D call. Germline CDR1 is DFQATT and CDR2 is SNEGSKA (reference sequence). Trimming took 6 bases from V and 2 from J, leaving 13 bases between them. The CDR3 is made up of 13 amino acids. The CDR3: CSARNIGNYGYTF. In DNA form, the CDR3 reads TGCAGTGCCAGGAACATAGGCAACTATGGCTACACCTTC.

The rearrangement joins TRBV7-9 to TRBJ1-2; D unclear. V was pared by 4 bases and J by 4 bases, with 10 bases between. This CDR3 is built from 13 residues. The germline CDR1 and CDR2 sequences are SEHNR and FQNEAQ (reference sequence). In nucleotides, the CDR3 is TGTGCCAGCAGCTCGACATTGGCCTATGGCTACACCTTC. This gives the protein CASSSTLAYGYTF. The complete variable domain, with remaining parts taken from reference TRBV7-9 and TRBJ1-2, reads DTGVSQNPRHKITKRGQNVTFRCDPISEHNRLYWYRQTLGQGPEFLTYFQNEAQLEKSRLLSDRFSAERPKGSFSTLEIQRTEQGDSAMYLCASSSTLAYGYTFGSGTRLTVV.

The chain links TRBV2 to TRBJ1-1; TRBD1 matches 7 bases. Trimming at V came to 4 bases and at J to 3 bases, leaving 5 bases not matched to a gene. Germline CDR1 and CDR2: SNHLY and FYNNEI. The CDR3 consists of 14 residues. CDR3 in amino acids: CASSAGGGDTEAFF. The CDR3 nucleotides read TGTGCCAGCAGTGCAGGGGGGGGGGACACTGAAGCTTTCTTT.

In this sample, this clonotype turned up many times. The chain carries TRBV12-3 or TRBV12-4 and TRBJ2-7, with 10 bases matching TRBD1. The V and J ends lost 0 bases and 6 bases, in that order; junction bases with no gene match: 8. The CDR3 extends over 16 amino acids. The CDR3 nucleotides read TGTGCCAGCAGTTTAGCAGGACAGGGGGTTCCGGGCGAGCAGTACTTC. It translates to CASSLAGQGVPGEQYF.

This clonotype was recorded many times. The V gene is TRBV28, the J gene TRBJ2-7; 8 nucleotides align to TRBD2. Germline-derived CDR1 and CDR2 are MDHEN and SYDVKM. After removal of 2 bases from V and 4 bases from J, the junction contained 7 bases not matched to a gene. The CDR3 runs to 15 residues. The CDR3 protein is CASSLAGTRGYEQYF. CDR3 DNA: TGTGCCAGCAGTTTAGCCGGGACTAGAGGTTACGAGCAGTACTTC.

This clonotype was found many times. V usage is TRBV7-2 and J usage is TRBJ2-1, with D tentatively TRBD2 (7 bases). The CDR3 is made up of 16 amino acids. Germline values: CDR1 SGHTA, CDR2 FQGNSA. With 6 bases removed from V and 4 bases from J, the gap between germline ends came to 19 bases. The CDR3 sequence: CASRLERGREYNEQFF. In DNA form, the CDR3 reads TGTGCCAGCAGGTTGGAAAGGGGGAGGGAATACAATGAGCAGTTCTTC.

There are many counts of this clonotype. The J gene is TRBJ1-1, the V gene TRBV7-2; D possibly corresponds to TRBD1 (5 bases). Per the germline V gene, CDR1 is SGHTA and CDR2 is FQGNSA. Trimming cost V 2 bases and J 2 bases, with 12 bases left between them. The CDR3 is 15 residues long. CDR3 DNA: TGTGCCAGCAGCTTATTTCCAGGGATAAACACTGAAGCTTTCTTT. Protein product: CASSLFPGINTEAFF.

The table lists this clonotype with a few counts. The chain is built from TRBV20-1 and TRBJ2-1, with TRBD2 matching over 14 bases. The V gene's germline CDR1 is DFQATT and CDR2 SNEGSKA (reference sequence). This CDR3 is built from 13 residues. V lost 6 bases, J lost 9 bases, and 4 bases stayed unmatched. Written as DNA, the CDR3 is TGCAGTGCCAGGACTAGCGGGAGGTTTGAGCAGTTCTTC. Translation: CSARTSGRFEQFF.

This clonotype has a single count. A read error is possible here, since a much larger clone lies one base away. In nucleotides, the CDR3 is TGTGCCAGTAGTATAGTTCAACTCGTGAACACTGAAGCTTTCTTT. Protein: CASSIVQLVNTEAFF. This rearrangement joins TRBV19 to TRBJ1-1, with D uncertain. CDR3 length equals 15 residues. V lost 1 base and J lost 0, with 9 bases in between. Germline CDR1 is LNHDA and CDR2 is SQIVND (reference sequence).

This clonotype has only a few counts. The chain uses TRBV9 and TRBJ1-1; maybe TRBD1 (6 bases). V was trimmed by 0 bases and J by 6 bases, leaving 15 bases between them. The CDR3 covers 15 residues. CDR1 and CDR2 from the germline V gene are SGDLS and YYNGEE. CDR3 DNA sequence: TGTGCCAGCAGCGTAGTGGCAGGGGCGGGCGCTGAAGCTTTCTTT. This gives the protein CASSVVAGAGAEAFF.

In its sample, this clonotype was seen many times. V is TRBV3-1 and J is TRBJ1-4; D is unresolved. CDR1 and CDR2 from the germline V gene are LGHDT and YNNKEL (reference sequence). This CDR3 is 16 amino acids long. The ends were cut back, 5 bases at V and 8 bases at J, with 21 bases in the middle. CDR3 amino acids: CASSSRTAAAGEKLFF. CDR3 nucleotides: TGTGCCAGCAGCTCGCGGACCGCTGCCGCGGGGGAAAAACTGTTTTTT.

This clonotype was seen many times. The chain joins TRBV3-1 to TRBJ2-1; possibly TRBD1 or TRBD2 for D (5 bases each). The V end was cut by 3 bases, the J end by 4 bases, with 13 bases between. The CDR3 runs 15 residues. The germline V gene encodes CDR1 LGHDT and CDR2 YNNKEL (reference sequence). In nucleotides, the CDR3 is TGTGCCAGCAGCCACAGGGCGGACTTTTACAATGAGCAGTTCTTC. This encodes CASSHRADFYNEQFF.

This clonotype was seen many times. The V and J genes are TRBV5-1 and TRBJ2-3; TRBD2 aligns across 8 bases. In germline, CDR1 is SGHRS, CDR2 YFSETQ. The CDR3 loop spans 16 amino acids. J was trimmed by 0 bases and V by 3 bases; bases with no gene match: 6. CDR3 residues: CASSYGLAGSTDTQYF. The DNA of the CDR3 is TGCGCCAGCAGCTACGGCCTAGCGGGTAGCACAGATACGCAGTATTTT. The full variable domain, completed using reference TRBV5-1 and TRBJ2-3, is KAGVTQTPRYLIKTRGQQVTLSCSPISGHRSVSWYQQTPGQGLQFLFEYFSETQRNKGNFPGRFSGRQFSNSRSEMNVSTLELGDSALYLCASSYGLAGSTDTQYFGPGTRLTVL.

This clonotype was observed many times. This chain connects TRBV2 to TRBJ1-1; 9 nucleotides line up with TRBD1. V dropped 10 bases and J dropped 4; count of bases not matched to a gene: 7. Germline V gene lookup returns CDR1 SNHLY and CDR2 FYNNEI. The CDR3 extends over 13 amino acids. The CDR3 is CAIQGARGTEAFF. The CDR3 DNA follows: TGTGCCATACAGGGGGCTCGGGGCACTGAAGCTTTCTTT.